The entry below gives a single TCR beta chain sequence along with its context. These data belong to a study of OX40 agonist ivuxolimab in advanced cancers. Study as a whole: Patients undergoing dose escalation presented with hepatocellular carcinoma, melanoma, renal cell or head and neck cancer. Partial responses were achieved by three patients, one with hepatocellular carcinoma and two with cutaneous melanoma.

Using immunoSEQ multiplex PCR, the repertoire was profiled, and TCRdb retains in-frame clones only, with some absent. Of 70,000 to 85,000 clones listed, approximately 92% were seen once; the top ten hold around 4.8%. Germline CDR1 and CDR2: SGHRS and YFSETQ. The ends lost 5 bases at V and 1 base at J; junction bases unmatched: 7. This CDR3 has 15 amino acids. The source of this sequence is an adult with an advanced solid tumor such as melanoma, head and neck, liver or kidney cancer. The chain is built from TRBV5-1 and TRBJ2-5, with 8 bases that match TRBD2. The sequencing used CD4+ or CD8+ T cells sorted from blood, collected in a trial of the OX40 agonist ivuxolimab. The CDR3 sequence: CASRRLALIQETQYF. The CDR3 nucleotides are TGCGCCAGCAGAAGACTAGCGCTAATCCAAGAGACCCAGTACTTC. The full variable domain, with the rest looked up from reference TRBV5-1 and TRBJ2-5, is KAGVTQTPRYLIKTRGQQVTLSCSPISGHRSVSWYQQTPGQGLQFLFEYFSETQRNKGNFPGRFSGRQFSNSRSEMNVSTLELGDSALYLCASRRLALIQETQYFGPGTRLLVL.